Below are 5 T cell receptor beta chains sequenced from a single sample in a study of blood T cell repertoires in COVID-19. Sequencing was performed with immunoSEQ multiplex PCR; in TCRdb, only in-frame clones are kept and a portion is missing. The data show about 240,000 clones, more than 85% seen once. The sample comprised peripheral blood. These receptors were collected from a woman aged 70-85 years with active or convalescent COVID-19.

This clone was detected a few times. The J gene is TRBJ2-5, the V gene TRBV6-2 or TRBV6-3, with unresolved D. CDR1 MNHEY and CDR2 SVGEGT come from the germline V gene. This CDR3 has 11 amino acids. Trimming shortened V by 8 bases and J by 7 bases, and 11 bases separated the two germline ends. The CDR3 loop is CASGPQVTQYF. CDR3 sequence (DNA): TGTGCCAGCGGCCCCCAGGTGACCCAGTACTTC.

This sequence joins TRBV2 and TRBJ2-7; TRBD2 aligns across 11 bases. V lost 4 bases and J lost 2; bases outside the gene matches: 4. Germline CDR1 SNHLY, CDR2 FYNNEI. The length of the CDR3 is 15 residues. The CDR3 reads CASSVPGLAAYEQYF. The CDR3 region has the DNA TGTGCCAGCAGTGTACCGGGACTAGCGGCCTACGAGCAGTACTTC.

The V call is TRBV12-3 or TRBV12-4, the J call TRBJ1-1, with D uncertain. Trimming left V 10 bases short and J 1 base short, with 13 bases between. This CDR3 region has 13 residues. In DNA form, the CDR3 reads TGTGCCACCCTTCTAGGTAGGAACACTGAAGCTTTCTTT. Its protein is CATLLGRNTEAFF.

The CDR3 region is CASRRGAGNSPLHF. The CDR3 bases are TGTGCCAGCAGAAGGGGTGCAGGTAATTCACCCCTCCACTTT. The chain recombines TRBV3-1 (or the pseudogene TRBV3-2) with TRBJ1-6; maybe TRBD1 (5 bases). CDR1 and CDR2 (germline): LGHDT, YNNKEL (reference sequence). The CDR3 covers 14 residues. Trimming took off 6 bases at V and 6 bases at J, with 12 bases between the two ends.

The chain carries TRBV7-3 and TRBJ2-1, with TRBD2 matching 7 bases. Germline assignment: CDR1 SGHTA and CDR2 FQGTGA. V gave up 0 bases and J gave up 9 bases; unmatched junction bases: 8. CDR3 length: 15 amino acids. The CDR3 spells CASSLTPAGGGEQFF. The CDR3 coding sequence is TGTGCCAGCAGCTTAACTCCGGCAGGCGGGGGTGAGCAGTTCTTC.